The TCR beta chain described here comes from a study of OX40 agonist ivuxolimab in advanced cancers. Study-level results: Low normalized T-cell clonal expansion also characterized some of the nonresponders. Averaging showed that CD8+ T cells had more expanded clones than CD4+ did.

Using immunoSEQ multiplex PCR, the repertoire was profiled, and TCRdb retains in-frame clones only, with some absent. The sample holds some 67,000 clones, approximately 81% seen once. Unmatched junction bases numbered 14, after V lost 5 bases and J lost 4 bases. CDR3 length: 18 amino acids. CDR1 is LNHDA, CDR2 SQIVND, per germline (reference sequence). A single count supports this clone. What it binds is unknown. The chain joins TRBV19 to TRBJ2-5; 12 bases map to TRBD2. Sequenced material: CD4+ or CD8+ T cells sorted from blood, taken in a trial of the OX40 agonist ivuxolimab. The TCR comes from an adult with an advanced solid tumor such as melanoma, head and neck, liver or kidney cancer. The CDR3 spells CASSSRRTSGILRETQYF. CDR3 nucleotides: TGTGCCAGTAGTTCCCGACGGACTAGCGGGATTCTCCGAGAGACCCAGTACTTC.